The 16 T cell receptor beta chains reported below all come from one sample, sequenced in a study of T cell repertoires in cytomegalovirus infection (dated by TCRdb to the late 2010s). The label giving this sample's treatment or condition can be read as: in vitro stimulation with specific CMV peptide epitopes to enrich CMV-specific T cells. Their recognized antigens are unknown. Sequencing relied on an Illumina HiSeq 1500. Clones were called with MiXCR by TCRdb after fastp trimmed the public reads at Q25, and only in-frame beta chains were retained. Every CDR3 protein is listed once, alongside the most common genes and DNA of its rows. Across this sample there are roughly 500,000 distinct CDR3 sequences, with around 35% seen only once. The top ten constitute 17% of the sample. The sequences come from cultured PBMCs, collected from culture after CMV antigen stimulation. The receptor source for this set is a human donor in good health (CMV status not recorded). Some clones in this sample may be carry-over from other donors' samples.

The chain employs TRBV25-1 and TRBJ1-3; D unclear. This CDR3 has 12 amino acids. The V gene lost 0 bases and the J gene lost 6 bases, with 3 bases spanning the gap. Germline loops: CDR1 MGHDK, CDR2 SYGVNS. The CDR3 DNA follows: TGTGCCAGCAGTGAATATGCAAACACCATATATTTT. Encoded protein: CASSEYANTIYF.

In this sample, this clonotype turned up many times. The chain links TRBV7-2 to TRBJ2-1, with 11 bases lining up with TRBD1. V trimming: 3 bases; J trimming: 6 bases; junction bases outside the gene matches: 4. The CDR3 contains 15 residues. From germline, CDR1 is SGHTA and CDR2 FQGNSA. CDR3 residues: CASSFGQGARNEQFF. The CDR3 nucleotides read TGTGCCAGCAGCTTCGGACAGGGGGCGCGCAATGAGCAGTTCTTC.

The sample holds a few counts of this clonotype. The chain carries TRBV7-8 and TRBJ2-7; the match to TRBD1 covers 9 bases. With 3 bases clipped from V and 0 bases from J, the junction kept 15 bases outside the gene matches. Germline-derived CDR1 and CDR2 are SGHVS and FQNEAQ. There are 19 residues in the CDR3. The CDR3 region has the DNA TGTGCCAGCAGCTTGGACCCGGGACAGGGAATTCGAAGCTCCTACGAGCAGTACTTC. Protein sequence: CASSLDPGQGIRSSYEQYF.

This CDR3 reads CASSSGQGTNYGYTF. CDR3 bases: TGTGCCAGCAGCTCCGGACAGGGGACTAACTATGGCTACACCTTC. This chain uses TRBV7-6 with TRBJ1-2, with TRBD1 identical over 9 bases. CDR1 is SGHVS, CDR2 FNYEAQ, per germline. The V gene end was trimmed by 4 bases and the J gene end by 0 bases; junction bases not matched to a gene: 3. The CDR3 covers 15 residues.

The genes are TRBV12-3 or TRBV12-4 and TRBJ1-2; D possibly corresponds to TRBD1 (5 bases). V lost 4 bases and J lost 5, with 11 bases in between. The CDR3 is 13 residues long. This CDR3 is CASSWDWSYGYTF. The CDR3, as DNA: TGTGCCAGCAGTTGGGACTGGAGTTATGGCTACACCTTC.

The V and J genes are TRBV7-2 and TRBJ1-4; tentative D call: TRBD1 (6 bases). V dropped 4 bases and J dropped 8 bases, with 17 bases sitting between them. The CDR3 has 15 residues. Germline CDR1 SGHTA, CDR2 FQGNSA. This CDR3 reads CASSYTGTQGEKLFF. In nucleotides, the CDR3 is TGTGCCAGCAGCTATACGGGGACTCAGGGGGAAAAACTGTTTTTT.

In its sample, this clonotype was seen a few times. The rearrangement joins TRBV7-9 to TRBJ1-3; D is undetermined. The CDR3 sequence is 13 residues long. Trimming removed 5 bases at V and 4 bases at J, with 9 bases between. Germline-derived CDR1 and CDR2 are SEHNR and FQNEAQ (reference sequence). CDR3 nucleotides: TGTGCCAGCAGCCCACAACTCGGAAACACCATATATTTT. Translated: CASSPQLGNTIYF. The whole variable domain, remainder taken from reference TRBV7-9 and TRBJ1-3, is DTGVSQNPRHKITKRGQNVTFRCDPISEHNRLYWYRQTLGQGPEFLTYFQNEAQLEKSRLLSDRFSAERPKGSFSTLEIQRTEQGDSAMYLCASSPQLGNTIYFGEGSWLTVV.

This clonotype was counted a few times. The genes are TRBV6-2 or TRBV6-3 and TRBJ2-2; TRBD2 matches at 10 bases. With V trimmed by 5 bases and J by 7 bases, 4 bases remained unmatched. Germline V CDR1 and CDR2: MNHEY, SVGEGT. This CDR3 spans 14 amino acids. CDR3 DNA: TGTGCCAGCAGTCTAGCGGGAGCTAACGGGGAGCTGTTTTTT. It codes for CASSLAGANGELFF.

The chain joins TRBV28 to TRBJ2-1, with D unresolved. This CDR3 spans 14 amino acids. Germline V gene data show CDR1 as MDHEN and CDR2 as SYDVKM. V shed 6 bases and J shed 3 bases, with 12 bases lying between them. CDR3 amino acids: CASRPTPNYNEQFF. The CDR3, as DNA: TGTGCCAGCAGACCCACCCCAAACTACAATGAGCAGTTCTTC.

This clonotype was detected only a few times. CDR3 in DNA: TGTGCCAGCAGTTACCGGGGCCAGGGGGCCGGGGAGCTGTTTTTT. Encoded protein: CASSYRGQGAGELFF. The V and J genes are TRBV6-5 and TRBJ2-2, with 7 bases fitting TRBD1. The V gene end was trimmed by 2 bases and the J gene end by 6 bases; junction bases not matched to a gene: 6. Germline-derived CDR1 and CDR2 are MNHEY and SVGAGI. The CDR3 totals 15 residues.

V usage is TRBV27 and J usage is TRBJ2-2; 10 bases line up with TRBD1. The CDR3 is 16 residues long. The germline gives CDR1 MNHEY, CDR2 SMNVEV (reference sequence). Trimming at V came to 2 bases and at J to 5 bases, leaving 5 bases not matched to a gene. The CDR3 spells CASSLRGQGRTGELFF. The DNA of the CDR3 is TGTGCCAGCAGTTTACGGGGACAGGGGAGGACCGGGGAGCTGTTTTTT.

V usage is TRBV2 and J usage is TRBJ2-7; the D gene is possibly TRBD2 (5 bases). Per germline, CDR1 SNHLY and CDR2 FYNNEI. The V end lost 1 base, the J end lost 12 bases, and 16 bases lay between the germline ends. The CDR3 has 13 residues. The CDR3 bases are TGTGCCAGCAGTGAAGTTGCGTCCGGAGGTCTGTACTTC. Protein sequence: CASSEVASGGLYF.

This rearrangement joins TRBV6-6 to TRBJ2-5; D gene uncertain. This CDR3 is built from 15 residues. V was shortened by 6 bases and J by 2 bases, with 16 bases between the two germline ends. Germline CDR1 reads MNHNY; CDR2 reads SVGAGI (reference sequence). CDR3 sequence reads: CASRLDPIPQETQYF. DNA for the CDR3: TGTGCCAGCAGACTTGACCCAATCCCTCAAGAGACCCAGTACTTC.

The rearrangement links TRBV19 to TRBJ2-2; D not resolved. The CDR3 contains 13 residues. The V end was cut by 3 bases, the J end by 5 bases, with 7 bases between. Germline V gene data show CDR1 as LNHDA and CDR2 as SQIVND (reference sequence). CDR3 protein: CASSILGTGELFF. DNA for the CDR3: TGTGCCAGTAGTATCTTAGGGACCGGGGAGCTGTTTTTT.

This clonotype is a singleton in its sample. The chain joins TRBV18 to TRBJ1-4; 7 bases are shared with TRBD1. The CDR3 consists of 13 residues. J gave up 7 bases and V 3 bases, and 2 bases lay outside the gene matches. Per the germline V gene, CDR1 is KGHSH and CDR2 is LQKENI. CDR3 nucleotide sequence: TGTGCCAGCTCACCGACAGGGAGTGAAAAACTGTTTTTT. Translating it yields CASSPTGSEKLFF.

The chain combines TRBV28 with TRBJ2-1, with 14 bases identical to TRBD2. The germline V gene encodes CDR1 MDHEN and CDR2 SYDVKM. After removal of 6 bases from V and 7 bases from J, the junction contained 5 bases not matched to a gene. This CDR3 comprises 15 residues. CDR3 DNA: TGTGCCAGCAGGAAAAGGACTAGCGGGAGGAATGAGCAGTTCTTC. Translation gives CASRKRTSGRNEQFF.